This record concerns one TCR beta chain sequence. This entry comes from a study of blood T cell repertoires in COVID-19. As processed by the authors: Scientists estimated how many nucleated cells there were by amplifying reference gene primers. TCRdb keeps only in-frame clones here, not all; method: immunoSEQ multiplex PCR. The V and J calls and clone size were taken over from that table, and D and trimming were inferred from the DNA. The sample has 110,000 or so clones, just over 70% seen once; the top ten hold about 2%. CDR1 SGHNT and CDR2 YYREEE come from the germline V gene (reference sequence). The CDR3 extends over 16 amino acids. V was trimmed by 3 bases and J by 5 bases, leaving 18 bases between them.

The sequenced sample was peripheral blood. This TCR was sampled from a woman between 40 and 50 years old with acute or convalescent COVID-19. The V gene is TRBV5-4, the J gene TRBJ2-1, with D perhaps matching TRBD1 (7 bases). This CDR3 is CASSYRRGADHNEQFF. The CDR3, as DNA: TGTGCCAGCAGCTACCGCAGGGGGGCTGATCACAATGAGCAGTTCTTC.